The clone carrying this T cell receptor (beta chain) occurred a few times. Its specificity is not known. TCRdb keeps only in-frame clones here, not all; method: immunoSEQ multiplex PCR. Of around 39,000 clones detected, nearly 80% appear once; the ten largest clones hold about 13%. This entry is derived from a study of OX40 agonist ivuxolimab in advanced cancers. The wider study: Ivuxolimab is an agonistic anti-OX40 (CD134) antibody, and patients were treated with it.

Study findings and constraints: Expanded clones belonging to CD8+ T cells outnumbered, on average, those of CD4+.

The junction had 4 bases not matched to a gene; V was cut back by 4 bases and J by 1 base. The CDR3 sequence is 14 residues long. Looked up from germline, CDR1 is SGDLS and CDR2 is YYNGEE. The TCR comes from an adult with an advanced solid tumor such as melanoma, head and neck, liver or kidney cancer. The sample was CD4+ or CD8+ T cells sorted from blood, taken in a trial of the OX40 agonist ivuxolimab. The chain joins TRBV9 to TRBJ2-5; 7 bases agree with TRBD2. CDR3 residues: CASSPGTTQETQYF. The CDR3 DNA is TGTGCCAGCAGCCCGGGGACTACCCAAGAGACCCAGTACTTC.